This is a list of T cell receptor beta chains from one sample in a study of blood T cells in healthy people across ages. MiXCR, run by TCRdb on the 5' RACE reads, gives a single entry per CDR3 protein. The data show over 600,000 distinct CDR3 sequences, 40% to 45% seen once. Sequencing was performed on blood. The source is a man older than 75 in good health. Each CDR3 is given with its conserved first and last residue. A D gene is named only where the DNA matches it firmly. Only some rows state a clone size, as once, few, many or a class for expanded clones.

CDR3 protein: CASSPRDRNDQPQHF; CDR3 DNA: TGTGCCAGCTCACCCCGGGACAGGAACGATCAGCCCCAGCATTTT; V gene: TRBV18; D gene: TRBD1; J gene: TRBJ1-5; clone size: NA
CDR3 protein: CSARDNLRLAGDEQYF; CDR3 DNA: TGCAGTGCTAGAGATAACCTCCGACTAGCGGGAGACGAGCAGTACTTC; V gene: TRBV20-1; D gene: TRBD2; J gene: TRBJ2-7; clone size: NA
CDR3 protein: CASSQDFGRPNYGYTF; CDR3 DNA: TGCGCCAGCAGCCAAGACTTCGGAAGGCCTAACTATGGCTACACCTTC; V gene: TRBV4-3; D gene: NA; J gene: TRBJ1-2; clone size: NA
CDR3 protein: CASSSNRLGTGYGYTF; CDR3 DNA: TGTGCCAGCAGTTCCAACCGCCTTGGGACAGGCTATGGCTACACCTTC; V gene: TRBV7-2; D gene: TRBD1; J gene: TRBJ1-2; clone size: NA
CDR3 protein: CASRSKTGVGDEQFF; CDR3 DNA: TGTGCCAGCAGGTCCAAAACGGGAGTAGGCGATGAGCAGTTCTTC; V gene: TRBV7-2; D gene: NA; J gene: TRBJ2-1; clone size: many
CDR3 protein: CSASQGKGLSNQPQHF; CDR3 DNA: TGCAGTGCTAGTCAAGGGAAAGGGCTAAGCAATCAGCCCCAGCATTTT; V gene: TRBV20-1; D gene: NA; J gene: TRBJ1-5; clone size: NA
CDR3 protein: CASTLTSGYHNEQFF; CDR3 DNA: TGCGCCAGCACCTTGACTAGCGGGTACCACAATGAGCAGTTCTTC; V gene: TRBV10-2; D gene: TRBD2; J gene: TRBJ2-1; clone size: NA
CDR3 protein: CASRPPGQGEVDTQYF; CDR3 DNA: TGTGCCAGCAGACCTCCGGGACAGGGGGAAGTAGATACGCAGTATTTT; V gene: TRBV12-3/TRBV12-4; D gene: TRBD1; J gene: TRBJ2-3; clone size: NA
CDR3 protein: CSVEDLVPGLQETQYF; CDR3 DNA: TGCAGCGTTGAAGATCTAGTTCCGGGGCTCCAAGAGACCCAGTACTTC; V gene: TRBV29-1; D gene: NA; J gene: TRBJ2-5; clone size: NA
CDR3 protein: CASSPPPQGAHNEQFF; CDR3 DNA: TGTGCCAGCAGTCCTCCCCCACAGGGGGCCCACAATGAGCAGTTCTTC; V gene: TRBV14; D gene: TRBD1; J gene: TRBJ2-1; clone size: NA
CDR3 protein: CASSLGGGTGYYNEQFF; CDR3 DNA: TGTGCCAGCAGCTTAGGGGGGGGGACAGGGTACTACAATGAGCAGTTCTTC; V gene: TRBV11-3; D gene: TRBD1; J gene: TRBJ2-1; clone size: once
CDR3 protein: CASSYTDTDTQYF; CDR3 DNA: TGTGCCAGCAGTTACACAGACACTGATACGCAGTATTTT; V gene: TRBV6-5; D gene: NA; J gene: TRBJ2-3; clone size: NA
CDR3 protein: CASRKTSRGGSYNEQFF; CDR3 DNA: TGTGCCAGCAGGAAGACGTCTAGAGGCGGATCTTACAATGAGCAGTTCTTC; V gene: TRBV2; D gene: NA; J gene: TRBJ2-1; clone size: few
CDR3 protein: CSVPGGPQNTEAFF; CDR3 DNA: TGCAGCGTCCCTGGGGGACCGCAGAACACTGAAGCTTTCTTT; V gene: TRBV29-1; D gene: NA; J gene: TRBJ1-1; clone size: NA
CDR3 protein: CASSLGQGYGQYF; CDR3 DNA: TGTGCCAGCAGTCTTGGACAGGGCTACGGGCAGTACTTC; V gene: TRBV27; D gene: TRBD1; J gene: TRBJ2-7; clone size: NA
CDR3 protein: CASSYLPGLAVYNEQFF; CDR3 DNA: TGTGCCAGCAGCTACTTACCGGGACTAGCGGTGTACAATGAGCAGTTCTTC; V gene: TRBV6-2/TRBV6-3; D gene: TRBD2; J gene: TRBJ2-1; clone size: NA
CDR3 protein: CASSEPGQRSYEQYF; CDR3 DNA: TGCGCCAGCAGTGAACCCGGACAGAGGTCCTACGAGCAGTACTTC; V gene: TRBV10-2; D gene: NA; J gene: TRBJ2-7; clone size: NA
CDR3 protein: CASSLFQGEDTEAFF; CDR3 DNA: TGTGCCAGCTCATTATTCCAGGGGGAGGACACTGAAGCTTTCTTT; V gene: TRBV18; D gene: TRBD1; J gene: TRBJ1-1; clone size: once